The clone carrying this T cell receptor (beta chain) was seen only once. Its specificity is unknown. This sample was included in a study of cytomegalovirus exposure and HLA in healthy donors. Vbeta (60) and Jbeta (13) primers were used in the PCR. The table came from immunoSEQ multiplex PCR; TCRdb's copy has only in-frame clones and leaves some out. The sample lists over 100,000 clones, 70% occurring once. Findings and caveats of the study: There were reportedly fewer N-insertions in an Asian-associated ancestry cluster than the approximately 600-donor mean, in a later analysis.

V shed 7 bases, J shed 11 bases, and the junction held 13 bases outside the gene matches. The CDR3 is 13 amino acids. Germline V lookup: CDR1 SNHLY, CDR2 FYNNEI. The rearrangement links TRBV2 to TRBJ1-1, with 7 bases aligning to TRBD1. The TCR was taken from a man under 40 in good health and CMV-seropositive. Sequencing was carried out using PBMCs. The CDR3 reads CASTSRQGGRAFF. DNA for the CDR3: TGTGCCAGCACTTCTCGACAGGGAGGTAGGGCTTTCTTT.